The 5 T cell receptor beta chains given below trace back to one sample, sequenced in a study of T cell clonality in common variable immunodeficiency. Profiling relied on immunoSEQ multiplex PCR, and the TCRdb table lists in-frame clones only, not all of them. There are about 31,000 clones in the sample, none observed a single time. Sequencing was carried out using peripheral blood mononuclear cells. Source of these receptors: a person aged 18 to 70 in good health.

This clone was detected many times. CDR3 DNA, as far as it was read: TGTGCCAGCAGTTACTTTACCCGGCAGGGCAATGAG. Protein sequence: CASSYFTRQGNE. The complete CDR3 protein is CASSYFTRQGNEQFF. The gene calls are TRBV6-2 or TRBV6-3 and TRBJ2-1; tentative D call: TRBD1 (5 bases). The read halts 3 residues ahead of the CDR3 end, with the missing end drawn from the germline J gene. This CDR3 comprises 15 residues. V lost 1 base and J 6 bases, leaving 13 bases between the germline ends. CDR1 and CDR2 from the germline V gene are MNHEY and SVGEGT.

This clone was found many times. Read coverage stops 3 residues before the CDR3 terminus; the germline J gene supplies the remainder. The chain uses TRBV7-2 and TRBJ2-1; 10 bases agree with TRBD1. With V trimmed by 5 bases and J by 7 bases, 8 bases remained unmatched. CDR1 is SGHTA, CDR2 FQGNSA, per germline. CDR3 length equals 15 residues. The CDR3 region is CASSPGDRGGNEQFF. The part of the CDR3 DNA that was read is TGTGCCAGCAGCCCCGGGGACAGGGGAGGGAATGAG.

Many counts were recorded for this clone. The read halts 3 residues ahead of the CDR3 end, with the missing end drawn from the germline J gene. The genes are TRBV13 and TRBJ2-3; perhaps TRBD2 as D (6 bases). Germline values: CDR1 PRHDT, CDR2 FYEKMQ (reference sequence). The CDR3 has 14 residues. Trimming removed 4 bases at V and 1 base at J, with 9 bases between. This CDR3 is CASSSRGGTDTQYF. Partial CDR3 DNA: TGTGCCAGCAGCTCTCGCGGGGGCACAGATACG.

Many counts were recorded for this clone. The CDR3 end is not reached by the read, which stops 3 residues before it; the germline J gene fills it in. The gene calls are TRBV5-4 and TRBJ1-2; no clear D gene. There are 13 residues in the CDR3. Germline V gives CDR1 SGHNT, CDR2 YYREEE (reference sequence). The CDR3 DNA, read in part, is TGTGCCAGCAGCTTGGAGCAGGCGGGGGGC. Translated, it gives CASSLEQAGG. The whole CDR3 protein is CASSLEQAGGYTF. Full variable domain (missing parts from reference TRBV5-4 and TRBJ1-2): ETGVTQSPTHLIKTRGQQVTLRCSSQSGHNTVSWYQQALGQGPQFIFQYYREEENGRGNFPPRFSGLQFPNYSSELNVNALELDDSALYLCASSLEQAGGYTFGSGTRLTVV.

This clone was found many times. Read coverage stops 3 residues before the CDR3 terminus; the germline J gene supplies the remainder. The chain uses TRBV20-1 and TRBJ2-2; TRBD1 matches at 7 bases. This CDR3 is built from 13 residues. Per the germline V gene, CDR1 is DFQATT and CDR2 is SNEGSKA (reference sequence). The CDR3 DNA, read in part, is TGCAGTGCTCGAAGGGACAGTAATGAAAAG. Translation: CSARRDSNEK. The entire CDR3 is CSARRDSNEKLFF.